These 18 T cell receptor beta chains originate from one sample sequenced in a study of T cell repertoires in cytomegalovirus infection. TCRdb redid the calling of the reads with MiXCR, one entry per CDR3 protein. Here the sample spans 310,000 or so distinct CDR3 sequences, roughly a tenth being singletons. The sample consisted of PBMCs. The source is a human donor in good health (CMV status not recorded). Some clones in this sample may be carry-over from other donors' samples.

V and J are TRBV29-1 and TRBJ2-7; either TRBD1 or TRBD2 may fit D (5 bases each). This CDR3 comprises 12 residues. V was shortened by 7 bases and J by 1 base, with 11 bases between the two germline ends. The germline V gene has CDR1 SQVTM and CDR2 ANQGSEA. CDR3 coding DNA: TGCAGCGCTGGGACCAATTCCTACGAGCAGTACTTC. It translates to CSAGTNSYEQYF.

This clonotype showed up many times. The chain carries TRBV14 and TRBJ2-1; 11 positions agree with TRBD2. Per the germline V gene, CDR1 is SGHDN and CDR2 is FVKESK. The CDR3 runs 15 residues. V gave up 4 bases and J gave up 7 bases; unmatched junction bases: 6. CDR3 nucleotides: TGTGCCAGCAGCCTAGCGGGGGGGCTGAGAAATGAGCAGTTCTTC. The encoded protein is CASSLAGGLRNEQFF.

Ten or more counts support this clonotype. The rearrangement uses TRBV27 and TRBJ1-1; 7 nucleotides match TRBD1. This CDR3 has 14 residues. V shed 6 bases, J shed 0 bases, and the junction held 4 bases outside the gene matches. Germline V gene lookup returns CDR1 MNHEY and CDR2 SMNVEV (reference sequence). The CDR3 loop is CASSRDSLNTEAFF. For the CDR3, the DNA is TGTGCCAGCAGCCGGGACAGTCTGAACACTGAAGCTTTCTTT.

This clonotype was recorded many times. The V and J genes are TRBV7-9 and TRBJ2-1; D is possibly TRBD2 (6 bases). Trimming left V 6 bases short and J 0 bases short, with 12 bases between. This CDR3 has 15 residues. Germline V gene sequence: CDR1 SEHNR, CDR2 FQNEAQ (reference sequence). The CDR3, as DNA: TGTGCCAGCAGTTTGGGACTGAGCTCCTACAATGAGCAGTTCTTC. Its protein is CASSLGLSSYNEQFF.

This clonotype has at least ten counts. V usage is TRBV7-2 and J usage is TRBJ2-1; D is perhaps TRBD2 (6 bases). CDR3 length: 13 amino acids. Per the germline V gene, CDR1 is SGHTA and CDR2 is FQGNSA. V was pared by 2 bases and J by 6 bases, with 8 bases between. DNA for the CDR3: TGTGCCAGCAGCTTATACGGGGGCAATGAGCAGTTCTTC. The encoded protein is CASSLYGGNEQFF.

This clonotype was detected ten times or more. As DNA, the CDR3 is TGTGCCACCAGTGAGCCCGGGACAGAGGATTCCTACAATGAGCAGTTCTTC. This gives the protein CATSEPGTEDSYNEQFF. This chain joins TRBV24-1 and TRBJ2-1, with 7 bases identical to TRBD1. From germline, CDR1 is KGHDR and CDR2 SFDVKD. The CDR3 runs to 17 residues. V gave up 4 bases and J gave up 1 base; unmatched junction bases: 9.

There are many counts of this clonotype. The chain uses TRBV25-1 and TRBJ1-4; D may be TRBD1 (5 bases). Trimming removed 5 bases at V and 5 bases at J, with 18 bases between. The CDR3 length is 16 residues. CDR1 is MGHDK, CDR2 SYGVNS, per germline. The CDR3 sequence is CASSYTRGPLNEKLFF. CDR3 sequence (DNA): TGTGCCAGCAGTTACACAAGGGGTCCTCTCAATGAAAAACTGTTTTTT.

Only a few counts were recorded for this clonotype. This CDR3 is CASKGSGGAIGNQPQHF. CDR3 in DNA: TGTGCCAGCAAGGGATCAGGAGGGGCGATTGGCAATCAGCCCCAGCATTTT. The chain employs TRBV27 and TRBJ1-5, with TRBD1 as a possible D gene (5 bases). Germline CDR1 MNHEY, CDR2 SMNVEV (reference sequence). V was trimmed by 7 bases and J by 2 bases, leaving 21 bases between them. This CDR3 comprises 17 residues.

DNA of the CDR3: TGTGCCAGCAGTCTGAGGCTAGCGGGACTACGCTACAATGAGCAGTTCTTC. This translates into CASSLRLAGLRYNEQFF. This rearrangement joins TRBV6-5 to TRBJ2-1, with 9 bases aligning to TRBD2. V trimming: 5 bases; J trimming: 3 bases; junction bases outside the gene matches: 11. The germline V gene encodes CDR1 MNHEY and CDR2 SVGAGI. CDR3 length: 17 residues.

At least ten counts were recorded for this clonotype. The V gene is TRBV2, the J gene TRBJ2-5; 10 bases fit TRBD2. Germline values: CDR1 SNHLY, CDR2 FYNNEI. V shed 7 bases, J shed 3 bases, and the junction held 8 bases outside the gene matches. This CDR3 contains 15 residues. The CDR3 nucleotides are TGTGCCAGCACCCGTAGCGGGGGGTACGAAGAGACCCAGTACTTC. It is translated as CASTRSGGYEETQYF. The complete variable domain, with remaining parts taken from reference TRBV2 and TRBJ2-5, reads EPEVTQTPSHQVTQMGQEVILRCVPISNHLYFYWYRQILGQKVEFLVSFYNNEISEKSEIFDDQFSVERPDGSNFTLKIRSTKLEDSAMYFCASTRSGGYEETQYFGPGTRLLVL.

This clonotype was recorded at least ten times. This chain connects TRBV10-3 to TRBJ2-7; D might be TRBD2 (5 bases). Per germline, CDR1 ENHRY and CDR2 SYGVKD. The V end was cut by 3 bases, the J end by 2 bases, with 11 bases between. The CDR3 is 14 residues long. Here the CDR3 reads CAISESGITYEQYF. The CDR3 DNA follows: TGTGCCATCAGTGAATCCGGGATAACCTACGAGCAGTACTTC.

This sequence joins TRBV28 and TRBJ1-1; TRBD1 aligns across 7 bases. The V gene end was trimmed by 5 bases and the J gene end by 6 bases; junction bases not matched to a gene: 12. The CDR3 sequence is 15 residues long. Germline CDR1 reads MDHEN; CDR2 reads SYDVKM. CDR3: CASSPAGTAWAEAFF. CDR3 nucleotide sequence: TGTGCCAGCAGTCCCGCCGGGACAGCCTGGGCTGAAGCTTTCTTT.

Many counts were recorded for this clonotype. This chain links TRBV4-2 with TRBJ1-2, with 7 bases matching TRBD1. The junction had 12 bases not matched to a gene; V was cut back by 0 bases and J by 8 bases. The CDR3 has 16 residues. In germline, CDR1 is LGHNA, CDR2 YNFKEQ. The CDR3 DNA reads as TGTGCCAGCAGCCAAGATGGGAGCAGGGGGTCCATCGGCTACACCTTC. Translated: CASSQDGSRGSIGYTF.

The sample holds many counts of this clonotype. This sequence joins TRBV7-2 and TRBJ2-3; TRBD2 matches 9 bases. The junction had 7 bases not matched to a gene; V was cut back by 4 bases and J by 2 bases. The germline V gene has CDR1 SGHTA and CDR2 FQGNSA. The CDR3 runs 16 residues. The chain's CDR3 is CASSSYRGGATDTQYF. CDR3 in DNA: TGTGCCAGCAGCTCCTATCGCGGGGGGGCCACAGATACGCAGTATTTT.

Ten or more counts support this clonotype. This sequence joins TRBV4-1 and TRBJ1-5; D ambiguous. The CDR3 covers 16 residues. Trimming removed 3 bases at V and 0 bases at J, with 12 bases between. CDR1 is MGHRA and CDR2 is YSYEKL in the germline V gene. CDR3 in amino acids: CASSQESLGSNQPQHF. The CDR3 bases are TGCGCCAGCAGCCAGGAGTCGTTGGGTAGCAATCAGCCCCAGCATTTT.

In its sample, this clonotype was seen many times. Here the CDR3 reads CSAREPYFRGLLSNQPQHF. CDR3 DNA sequence: TGCAGTGCTAGGGAACCTTACTTCAGGGGGCTGTTGAGCAATCAGCCCCAGCATTTT. The genes are TRBV20-1 and TRBJ1-5; 8 nucleotides match TRBD1. The ends lost 3 bases at V and 1 base at J; junction bases unmatched: 17. Germline lookup yields CDR1 DFQATT and CDR2 SNEGSKA (reference sequence). The CDR3 length is 19 residues.

This clonotype was seen at least ten times. The chain couples TRBV5-1 to TRBJ2-1; 9 bases map to TRBD2. This CDR3 has 15 residues. J lost 5 bases, V lost 0 bases, and 3 bases had no gene match. CDR1 and CDR2 (germline): SGHRS, YFSETQ. The DNA of the CDR3 is TGCGCCAGCAGCTTGGTTGCGGGGGGGAACAATGAGCAGTTCTTC. Translation gives CASSLVAGGNNEQFF.

The rearrangement links TRBV29-1 to TRBJ1-1; D not certain. Germline V gene sequence: CDR1 SQVTM, CDR2 ANQGSEA. This CDR3 is 11 amino acids long. Trimming cost V 4 bases and J 1 base, with 4 bases left between them. The CDR3 sequence: CSVGRNTEAFF. As DNA, the CDR3 is TGCAGCGTTGGGCGGAACACTGAAGCTTTCTTT.